Below, 10 T cell receptor beta chains from the same sample are listed, as sequenced in a study of blood T cell repertoires in COVID-19. Method: immunoSEQ multiplex PCR; TCRdb's copy keeps in-frame clones and lacks some. The sample has over 200,000 clones, under 85% seen once. The sequenced sample was peripheral blood. These receptor sequences come from a woman in her 30s with COVID-19, enrolled during active disease.

This chain connects TRBV6-2 or TRBV6-3 to TRBJ1-2; possible D gene TRBD1, 6 bases. Germline CDR1 and CDR2: MNHEY and SVGEGT. V shed 5 bases and J shed 2 bases, with 9 bases lying between them. This CDR3 spans 13 amino acids. In DNA, the CDR3 is TGTGCCAGCAGTACAACAGGGAACTATGGCTACACCTTC. It is translated as CASSTTGNYGYTF.

This chain links TRBV28 with TRBJ1-3, with a weak D call TRBD1 (5 bases). In germline, CDR1 is MDHEN, CDR2 SYDVKM. This CDR3 has 16 residues. Trimming shortened V by 7 bases and J by 0 bases, and 16 bases separated the two germline ends. CDR3 sequence reads: CASMTLAGTSGNTIYF. CDR3 in DNA: TGTGCCAGCATGACCCTTGCGGGGACCTCTGGAAACACCATATATTTT.

The chain is built from TRBV9 and TRBJ2-7; possible D gene TRBD2, 5 bases. The CDR3 runs 15 residues. The germline gives CDR1 SGDLS, CDR2 YYNGEE. V dropped 4 bases and J dropped 5 bases, with 19 bases sitting between them. The CDR3 sequence: CASSTRPGSQNEQYF. The CDR3 DNA reads TGTGCCAGCAGCACACGACCGGGAAGTCAGAACGAGCAGTACTTC. Full variable domain (rest looked up from reference TRBV9 and TRBJ2-7): DSGVTQTPKHLITATGQRVTLRCSPRSGDLSVYWYQQSLDQGLQFLIQYYNGEERAKGNILERFSAQQFPDLHSELNLSSLELGDSALYFCASSTRPGSQNEQYFGPGTRLTVT.

The rearrangement uses TRBV30 and TRBJ2-3; maybe TRBD2 (5 bases). The CDR3 runs to 13 residues. Germline values: CDR1 GTSNPN, CDR2 SVGIG (reference sequence). The V end lost 4 bases, the J end lost 0 bases, and 8 bases lay between the germline ends. The CDR3 nucleotides read TGTGCCTGGATGCGGGCTAGCACAGATACGCAGTATTTT. As protein: CAWMRASTDTQYF.

This clone has just one count. The chain is built from TRBV18 and TRBJ2-3, with TRBD1 as a possible D gene (6 bases). CDR1 is KGHSH, CDR2 LQKENI, per germline. V was clipped by 4 bases and J by 2 bases, with 10 bases between them. The CDR3 spans 14 residues. CDR3 in amino acids: CASSRTAYTDTQYF. Here the CDR3 DNA reads TGTGCCAGCTCACGGACAGCTTACACAGATACGCAGTATTTT.

The rearrangement links TRBV7-2 to TRBJ1-1; D is perhaps TRBD1 (6 bases). Germline values: CDR1 SGHTA, CDR2 FQGNSA. Trimming pared 1 base from V and 6 bases from J, leaving 12 bases between. The CDR3 runs 14 residues. As DNA, the CDR3 is TGTGCCAGCAGCTTAGTACTCAGGGGACCTGAAGCTTTCTTT. It specifies CASSLVLRGPEAFF.

This clone was detected only a few times. The rearrangement joins TRBV27 to TRBJ1-2; TRBD1 matches 7 bases. Germline loops: CDR1 MNHEY, CDR2 SMNVEV (reference sequence). V gave up 5 bases and J gave up 2 bases; unmatched junction bases: 8. CDR3 length: 15 amino acids. The CDR3 region is CASSPDRAANYGYTF. DNA for the CDR3: TGTGCCAGCAGTCCCGACAGGGCTGCCAACTATGGCTACACCTTC.

The rearrangement joins TRBV6-5 to TRBJ2-7; 8 bases are shared with TRBD1. There are 14 residues in the CDR3. Germline CDR1 reads MNHEY; CDR2 reads SVGAGI. The junction had 5 bases not matched to a gene; V was cut back by 7 bases and J by 0 bases. The CDR3 loop reads CASNEGTGSYEQYF. The CDR3 DNA reads as TGTGCCAGCAACGAAGGGACAGGCTCCTACGAGCAGTACTTC.

This chain connects TRBV6-5 to TRBJ1-2; a weak D match, TRBD1 (5 bases). Trimming took 6 bases from V and 6 from J, leaving 17 bases between them. The CDR3 length is 14 residues. The germline V gene encodes CDR1 MNHEY and CDR2 SVGAGI. The CDR3 spells CASRRQPGLNGYTF. The DNA for the CDR3 is TGTGCCAGCAGGAGACAGCCGGGCCTCAATGGCTACACCTTC.

V is TRBV7-2 and J is TRBJ2-2, with 14 bases fitting TRBD2. Germline V gene lookup returns CDR1 SGHTA and CDR2 FQGNSA. Trimming at V came to 4 bases and at J to 4 bases, leaving 5 bases not matched to a gene. This CDR3 is built from 17 residues. CDR3 protein: CASSSGLAGGTTGELFF. The CDR3 DNA sequence: TGTGCCAGCAGCTCCGGACTAGCGGGAGGCACCACCGGGGAGCTGTTTTTT. Full variable domain (remainder filled in from reference TRBV7-2 and TRBJ2-2): GAGVSQSPSNKVTEKGKDVELRCDPISGHTALYWYRQSLGQGLEFLIYFQGNSAPDKSGLPSDRFSAERTGGSVSTLTIQRTQQEDSAVYLCASSSGLAGGTTGELFFGEGSRLTVL.